One and the same sample provided the 11 T cell receptor beta chains below, sequenced in a study of blood T cells in healthy people across ages. A second about 7 to 12 cycle PCR used barcoded and J-beta primers. Using its own MiXCR run on the 5' RACE reads, TCRdb lists one record per CDR3 protein. The sample lists roughly 2 million distinct CDR3 sequences; just under 50% were seen once. Sequencing was performed on blood. The receptors originated from a woman in her thirties or forties in good health.

This clonotype was seen only a few times. The J gene is TRBJ1-2, the V gene TRBV6-6, with a weak D call TRBD1 (5 bases). The CDR3 runs to 14 residues. Per germline, CDR1 MNHNY and CDR2 SVGAGI (reference sequence). V was cut by 0 bases and J by 8 bases, with 13 bases left in between. The CDR3 region is CASSYSTGGRGYTF. The CDR3 DNA reads as TGTGCCAGCAGTTACTCGACTGGGGGACGCGGCTACACCTTC.

Only a few counts were recorded for this clonotype. The chain joins TRBV7-2 to TRBJ2-5, with 9 bases identical to TRBD1. V lost 8 bases, J lost 3 bases, and 4 bases stayed unmatched. The CDR3 sequence is 13 residues long. Germline CDR1 and CDR2: SGHTA and FQGNSA. The CDR3 DNA follows: TGTGCCAGCTTCGGGACAGGGAAAGAGACCCAGTACTTC. This gives the protein CASFGTGKETQYF.

The chain recombines TRBV5-1 with TRBJ2-1; TRBD1 aligns across 9 bases. The CDR3 is 15 residues long. V was clipped by 1 base and J by 7 bases; unmatched bases: 6. Germline CDR1 SGHRS, CDR2 YFSETQ. CDR3 sequence: CASSLRTGAGNEQFF. In DNA form, the CDR3 reads TGCGCCAGCAGCTTGCGGACAGGGGCAGGGAATGAGCAGTTCTTC.

J is TRBJ1-5 and V is TRBV12-3 or TRBV12-4; TRBD1 matches 10 bases. This CDR3 comprises 15 residues. Germline trimming cut 6 bases from V and 7 bases from J; bases unmatched to any gene: 9. As DNA, the CDR3 is TGTGCCAGCAGGTTGACAGGGGGCGCGGGACAGCCCCAGCATTTT. This encodes CASRLTGGAGQPQHF.

The CDR3, as DNA: TGTGCCAGCAGCGTAGATGGGTTCGGCTATGGCTACACCTTC. This gives the protein CASSVDGFGYGYTF. The chain employs TRBV9 and TRBJ1-2, with D unresolved. The ends were cut back, 0 bases at V and 4 bases at J, with 10 bases in the middle. From germline, CDR1 is SGDLS and CDR2 YYNGEE. There are 14 residues in the CDR3.

The chain is built from TRBV15 and TRBJ2-1; TRBD1 aligns across 9 bases. The CDR3 contains 14 residues. Germline loops: CDR1 LNHNV, CDR2 YYDKDF (reference sequence). The J segment lost 9 bases and the V segment lost 5 bases, leaving 8 bases of the junction unmatched. The CDR3 loop is CATSAATGGPEQFF. As DNA, the CDR3 is TGTGCCACCAGCGCAGCTACAGGGGGCCCTGAGCAGTTCTTC.

V is TRBV12-3 or TRBV12-4 and J is TRBJ1-2; no reliable D call. V lost 1 base, J lost 3 bases, and 12 bases lay in between. This CDR3 spans 15 amino acids. The CDR3 nucleotides read TGTGCCAGCAGTTTAGAGGCAGGTCTCGACTATGGCTACACCTTC. Translation: CASSLEAGLDYGYTF.

The table lists this clonotype with a few counts. J is TRBJ2-5 and V is TRBV9; D ambiguous. Germline CDR1 reads SGDLS; CDR2 reads YYNGEE. Trimming pared 0 bases from V and 3 bases from J, leaving 15 bases between. This CDR3 is 16 amino acids long. CDR3 nucleotide sequence: TGTGCCAGCAGCGTAGGTCTCAGTTCAACCAAAGAGACCCAGTACTTC. As protein: CASSVGLSSTKETQYF.

This clonotype has a handful of counts. The CDR3 DNA follows: TGTGCCAGCTCGCCCTGGGTTAATGAAAAACTGTTTTTT. Translated: CASSPWVNEKLFF. The chain joins TRBV12-3 or TRBV12-4 to TRBJ1-4; D gene uncertain. Trimming took 8 bases from V and 4 from J, leaving 11 bases between them. The CDR3 spans 13 residues.

This clonotype was recorded once. At one end the junction does not follow the germline gene, possibly because of a read error. The chain employs TRBV6-1 and TRBJ2-5, with D unresolved. The CDR3 has 14 amino acids. Germline CDR1 and CDR2: MNHNS and SASEGT. The CDR3 sequence is CASSEWVIQETQYF. CDR3 in DNA: TGTGCCAGCAGTGAATGGGTAATCCAAGAGACCCAGTACTTT.

This clonotype was recorded once. This sequence joins TRBV15 and TRBJ1-2, with D maybe TRBD1 (5 bases). The CDR3 spans 15 residues. The V gene lost 3 bases and the J gene lost 8 bases, with 19 bases spanning the gap. Germline V gives CDR1 LNHNV, CDR2 YYDKDF (reference sequence). CDR3 loop: CATSSETLRVSGYTF. The CDR3 bases are TGTGCCACCAGCAGTGAAACTCTCAGGGTCAGCGGCTACACCTTC.